This T cell receptor beta chain was identified during a study of blood T cell repertoires in COVID-19. Study context: In each case, the material was cDNA or gDNA derived from T cells, B-cell-depleted T cells, or PBMCs.

Per germline, CDR1 SGHRS and CDR2 YFSETQ. V shed 0 bases and J shed 5 bases, with 8 bases lying between them. This CDR3 comprises 13 residues. Authors' methods: The assay estimated nucleated cells by amplifying reference gene primers. Profiling relied on immunoSEQ multiplex PCR, and the TCRdb table lists in-frame clones only, not all of them. V, J and clone size were drawn from that table, and D and trimming were deduced from the DNA. The sample records 150,000 to 200,000 clones, around 87% being singletons. The receptor's source is a young man with active or convalescent COVID-19. The sequenced material came from peripheral blood. This chain joins TRBV5-1 and TRBJ2-5, with D possibly TRBD2 on 5 matching bases. CDR3 region: CASSLGERETQYF. As DNA, the CDR3 is TGCGCCAGCAGCTTGGGGGAGAGGGAGACCCAGTACTTC.